These 26 T cell receptor beta chains share one sample of origin, sequenced in a study of cytomegalovirus exposure and HLA in healthy donors. Only in-frame clones appear in the TCRdb table, and some are missing; sequencing was by immunoSEQ multiplex PCR. The table has approximately 150,000 clones, 75% to 95% seen once. The sequenced sample consisted of PBMCs. The receptor source for this set is a woman aged 18-35 years in good health and CMV-seropositive.

The chain links TRBV7-9 to TRBJ1-1; no reliable D call. V lost 5 bases, J lost 0 bases, and 7 bases lay in between. CDR1 is SEHNR and CDR2 is FQNEAQ in the germline V gene (reference sequence). The CDR3 is 13 amino acids. As DNA, the CDR3 is TGTGCCAGCAGCCCGCGGGTGAACACTGAAGCTTTCTTT. This sequence encodes CASSPRVNTEAFF.

The rearrangement uses TRBV10-1 and TRBJ2-5; D is ambiguous. The V gene's germline CDR1 is WNHNN and CDR2 SYGVQD (reference sequence). CDR3 length: 18 residues. V was shortened by 7 bases and J by 3 bases, with 27 bases between the two germline ends. The CDR3 region has the DNA TGCGCCAGCACCGAGAGTCAGGCCCGGATCCTGACCAAAGAGACCCAGTACTTC. Protein sequence: CASTESQARILTKETQYF.

The chain has TRBV27 and TRBJ1-1; 10 nucleotides line up with TRBD1. Trimming cost V 7 bases and J 10 bases; bases outside gene matches: 12. Germline values: CDR1 MNHEY, CDR2 SMNVEV (reference sequence). The CDR3 runs to 14 residues. For the CDR3, the DNA is TGTGCCAGCACCTCCATGGGGACAGGGGCTCGAGCTTTCTTT. Translated, it gives CASTSMGTGARAFF.

V gene TRBV5-1 combines with J gene TRBJ1-1; D is undetermined. Trimming took 6 bases from V and 4 from J, leaving 13 bases between them. The CDR3 is made up of 13 amino acids. Germline-derived CDR1 and CDR2 are SGHRS and YFSETQ. The CDR3 is CASTSGVATEAFF. The CDR3 bases are TGCGCCAGCACCTCCGGGGTGGCCACTGAAGCTTTCTTT.

In its sample, this clone was seen once. The V call is TRBV7-8, the J call TRBJ2-3, with D tentatively TRBD2 (7 bases). The CDR3 contains 15 residues. Germline-derived CDR1 and CDR2 are SGHVS and FQNEAQ. Trimming removed 5 bases at V and 2 bases at J, with 14 bases between. The DNA for the CDR3 is TGTGCCAGCAGCCCAGTCCGGGGGGCCACAGATACGCAGTATTTT. This sequence encodes CASSPVRGATDTQYF.

The J gene is TRBJ2-3, the V gene TRBV4-1, with a tentative D call TRBD2 (6 bases). The CDR3 loop spans 20 amino acids. Trimming cost V 3 bases and J 0 bases, with 25 bases left between them. Germline assignment: CDR1 MGHRA and CDR2 YSYEKL. Here the CDR3 DNA reads TGCGCCAGCAGCCACCTAGGTGGGGTAGCTGCCGGGACTAGCACAGATACGCAGTATTTT. Its translation is CASSHLGGVAAGTSTDTQYF.

This chain joins TRBV4-1 and TRBJ1-3; the D gene is possibly TRBD1 (6 bases). V was shortened by 2 bases and J by 3 bases, with 14 bases between the two germline ends. CDR1 is MGHRA, CDR2 YSYEKL, per germline. CDR3 length equals 16 residues. CDR3 region: CASSQSKGESGNTIYF. The CDR3, as DNA: TGCGCCAGCAGCCAATCAAAGGGGGAGAGTGGAAACACCATATATTTT.

This sequence joins TRBV7-9 and TRBJ2-1; D unresolved. Trimming pared 8 bases from V and 0 bases from J, leaving 11 bases between. Germline V gives CDR1 SEHNR, CDR2 FQNEAQ (reference sequence). The length of the CDR3 is 14 residues. CDR3 nucleotides: TGTGCCAGCCCGGCGGATAGCTCCTACAATGAGCAGTTCTTC. It specifies CASPADSSYNEQFF.

The chain couples TRBV5-8 to TRBJ1-5; 9 nucleotides line up with TRBD1. CDR1 is SGHTS, CDR2 YDEGEE, per germline. The junction had 8 bases not matched to a gene; V was cut back by 4 bases and J by 6 bases. CDR3 size: 15 residues. CDR3 residues: CASSPGQGRGQPQHF. CDR3 sequence (DNA): TGTGCCAGCAGCCCGGGACAGGGTAGGGGTCAGCCCCAGCATTTT.

The CDR3 DNA sequence: TGTGCCAGCAGCCCAGGGTTCCAAGAGACCCAGTACTTC. It encodes CASSPGFQETQYF. The gene calls are TRBV5-5 and TRBJ2-5; possible D gene TRBD1, 5 bases. CDR1 is SGHKS and CDR2 is YYEKEE in the germline V gene (reference sequence). Trimming cost V 4 bases and J 1 base, with 8 bases left between them. There are 13 residues in the CDR3.

The chain links TRBV7-9 to TRBJ2-1; 9 nucleotides agree with TRBD2. In germline, CDR1 is SEHNR, CDR2 FQNEAQ (reference sequence). The CDR3 runs 18 residues. The V gene end was trimmed by 2 bases and the J gene end by 7 bases; junction bases not matched to a gene: 15. The CDR3, as DNA: TGTGCCAGCAGCTTAATTGGCGGGAGGGCGATTCCTCGGAATGAGCAGTTCTTC. It yields the protein CASSLIGGRAIPRNEQFF.

The rearrangement uses TRBV4-1 and TRBJ1-2, with D possibly TRBD1 on 6 matching bases. The CDR3 sequence is 13 residues long. Germline CDR1 and CDR2: MGHRA and YSYEKL. Between the trimmed V and J ends, which lost 1 base and 10 bases, there was a span of 13 bases. The CDR3 DNA is TGCGCCAGCAGCCAAGGAAGGGACAACCACTACACCTTC. Translating gives CASSQGRDNHYTF.

This chain links TRBV9 with TRBJ1-4, with TRBD1 matching over 9 bases. CDR3 length equals 15 residues. From germline, CDR1 is SGDLS and CDR2 YYNGEE. J was trimmed by 5 bases and V by 1 base; bases with no gene match: 3. The CDR3 DNA reads as TGTGCCAGCAGCGTAAGACAGGGGGACAATGAAAAACTGTTTTTT. Its translation: CASSVRQGDNEKLFF.

The V and J genes are TRBV28 and TRBJ1-5; D is possibly TRBD1 (5 bases). Per germline, CDR1 MDHEN and CDR2 SYDVKM. Deletions cut 7 bases from V and 8 bases from J, with 15 bases between. The CDR3 contains 13 residues. CDR3 in amino acids: CASTLRGNEPQHF. Written as DNA, the CDR3 is TGTGCCAGCACCCTTCGGGGGAATGAGCCCCAGCATTTT.

This chain links TRBV28 with TRBJ2-7; D is possibly TRBD1 (7 bases). Germline CDR1 MDHEN, CDR2 SYDVKM. V was cut by 3 bases and J by 4 bases, with 16 bases left in between. This CDR3 has 15 residues. For the CDR3, the DNA is TGTGCCAGCAGTTTGGTGGGCAGGGGGAGGTACGAGCAGTACTTC. Amino acids: CASSLVGRGRYEQYF.

The chain links TRBV5-6 to TRBJ1-1; D perhaps matches TRBD1 (6 bases). V was pared by 4 bases and J by 4 bases, with 17 bases between. Germline CDR1 reads SGHDT; CDR2 reads YYEEEE. The CDR3 sequence is 15 residues long. The CDR3 DNA is TGTGCCAGCAGCGGTTACAAAACCAGGGGCACTGAAGCTTTCTTT. This translates into CASSGYKTRGTEAFF. Variable domain in full (rest from reference TRBV5-6 and TRBJ1-1): DAGVTQSPTHLIKTRGQQVTLRCSPKSGHDTVSWYQQALGQGPQFIFQYYEEEERQRGNFPDRFSGHQFPNYSSELNVNALLLGDSALYLCASSGYKTRGTEAFFGQGTRLTVV.

CDR3 DNA: TGTGCCAGCAGCTTAGATGGGGGGTTGAGCACAGATACGCAGTATTTT. Its translation: CASSLDGGLSTDTQYF. This chain joins TRBV7-2 and TRBJ2-3; maybe TRBD2 (6 bases). Germline loops: CDR1 SGHTA, CDR2 FQGNSA. The CDR3 consists of 16 residues. V lost 1 base, J lost 0 bases, and 11 bases lay in between.

This chain joins TRBV14 and TRBJ1-1; the match to TRBD1 covers 8 bases. Trimming removed 5 bases from V and 1 base from J; junction bases left unmatched: 6. The CDR3 has 15 residues. CDR1 SGHDN and CDR2 FVKESK come from the germline V gene. The CDR3 DNA sequence: TGTGCCAGCAGCGAATCCGGGACAGGGAACACTGAAGCTTTCTTT. Amino acid sequence: CASSESGTGNTEAFF.

This clone was seen a single time. The chain employs TRBV7-9 and TRBJ1-1; TRBD1 agrees at 10 bases. With 5 bases clipped from V and 5 bases from J, the junction kept 17 bases outside the gene matches. The CDR3 covers 18 residues. CDR1 SEHNR and CDR2 FQNEAQ come from the germline V gene (reference sequence). The CDR3 region has the DNA TGTGCCAGCAGCATTAGACTGGACGACAGGGGGCTTTTTACTGAAGCTTTCTTT. Amino acids: CASSIRLDDRGLFTEAFF.

The chain joins TRBV18 to TRBJ2-5; 7 nucleotides match TRBD1. The CDR3 length is 13 residues. Losses at the gene ends were 3 bases for V and 5 bases for J; bases not matched to a gene: 3. Looked up from germline, CDR1 is KGHSH and CDR2 is LQKENI. CDR3 sequence reads: CASSPRQGETQYF. Here the CDR3 DNA reads TGTGCCAGCTCACCCCGACAGGGCGAGACCCAGTACTTC.

This chain links TRBV7-2 with TRBJ2-7, with a weak D call TRBD1 (6 bases). The CDR3 is 15 residues long. Trimming shortened V by 1 base and J by 2 bases, and 12 bases separated the two germline ends. Germline CDR1 and CDR2: SGHTA and FQGNSA. The CDR3 region has the DNA TGTGCCAGCAGCTTAGAGTTTGGACAGACCTACGAGCAGTACTTC. It is translated as CASSLEFGQTYEQYF. Full variable domain (rest looked up from reference TRBV7-2 and TRBJ2-7): GAGVSQSPSNKVTEKGKDVELRCDPISGHTALYWYRQSLGQGLEFLIYFQGNSAPDKSGLPSDRFSAERTGGSVSTLTIQRTQQEDSAVYLCASSLEFGQTYEQYFGPGTRLTVT.

J is TRBJ2-5 and V is TRBV30, with D tentatively TRBD2 (6 bases). The CDR3 covers 13 residues. V was cut by 1 base and J by 2 bases, with 8 bases left in between. Germline V CDR1 and CDR2: GTSNPN, SVGIG (reference sequence). The CDR3 sequence: CAWSGAGQETQYF. CDR3 in DNA: TGTGCCTGGAGTGGGGCGGGGCAAGAGACCCAGTACTTC.

This clone was recorded once. J is TRBJ2-1 and V is TRBV19; D may be TRBD1 (5 bases). The CDR3 is made up of 12 amino acids. Trimming left V 9 bases short and J 8 bases short, with 14 bases between. CDR1 and CDR2 from the germline V gene are LNHDA and SQIVND (reference sequence). CDR3 residues: CASSAEGDEQFF. CDR3 coding DNA: TGTGCCAGCAGTGCAGAAGGGGATGAGCAGTTCTTC.

The chain links TRBV19 to TRBJ2-7; D might be TRBD2 (6 bases). V lost 3 bases and J lost 0, with 12 bases in between. The CDR3 runs to 15 residues. Germline V gene data show CDR1 as LNHDA and CDR2 as SQIVND (reference sequence). In nucleotides, the CDR3 is TGTGCCAGTAGTATTGTCCTAGCGAACTCCTACGAGCAGTACTTC. It specifies CASSIVLANSYEQYF.

This chain links TRBV5-1 with TRBJ2-7; D possibly corresponds to TRBD1 (5 bases). The CDR3 has 13 amino acids. Trimming removed 1 base from V and 5 bases from J, with 10 bases in between. Germline-derived CDR1 and CDR2 are SGHRS and YFSETQ. Here the CDR3 DNA reads TGCGCCAGCAGCTTGAGTAGGGGCCACGAGCAGTACTTC. This translates into CASSLSRGHEQYF.

The chain uses TRBV15 and TRBJ1-1; possible D gene TRBD1, 6 bases. V was trimmed by 0 bases and J by 3 bases, leaving 8 bases between them. CDR1 is LNHNV and CDR2 is YYDKDF in the germline V gene (reference sequence). The length of the CDR3 is 14 residues. CDR3: CATSRERGYTEAFF. As DNA, the CDR3 is TGTGCCACCAGCAGAGAGAGGGGGTACACTGAAGCTTTCTTT.